The sequence of this TCR beta chain was determined in a study of cytomegalovirus exposure and HLA in healthy donors. The PCR employed 60 Vbeta primers together with 13 Jbeta primers. The protocol was immunoSEQ multiplex PCR, while the TCRdb copy is restricted to in-frame clones and leaves out a portion. Found here are about 180,000 clones, around 80% of them singletons; the top ten hold approximately 5.1%. This clone turned up a few times. Germline-derived CDR1 and CDR2 are SGHNT and YYREEE (reference sequence). V lost 5 bases to trimming and J lost 3 bases, with 13 bases between them. The CDR3 has 14 residues.

The V gene is TRBV5-4, the J gene TRBJ2-3; D might be TRBD2 (5 bases). The sample taken for sequencing was PBMCs. This receptor was identified in a man aged 40-49 years in good health and CMV-seronegative. The CDR3 coding sequence is TGTGCCAGCAGTCGGGCCCCGGGGACAGATACGCAGTATTTT. This translates into CASSRAPGTDTQYF.